The 9 T cell receptor beta chains below were found in one sample sequenced in a study of control samples from healthy donors and cancer patients. Measured with immunoSEQ multiplex PCR; TCRdb has only the in-frame clones, and not every one. The table records fewer than 250,000 clones, around 90% of them present only once. Sequencing was carried out using blood. These receptors originate from a man aged 25-45 years in good health.

The V gene is TRBV4-1, the J gene TRBJ1-6, with TRBD1 matching over 10 bases. From germline, CDR1 is MGHRA and CDR2 YSYEKL. The CDR3 loop spans 15 amino acids. After removal of 5 bases from V and 7 bases from J, the junction contained 5 bases not matched to a gene. The CDR3 DNA is TGCGCCAGCAGCGACCGACAGGGGGCAAATTCACCCCTCCACTTT. It translates to CASSDRQGANSPLHF.

The V and J genes are TRBV30 and TRBJ2-4, with no clear D. The CDR3 consists of 12 residues. The germline gives CDR1 GTSNPN, CDR2 SVGIG (reference sequence). Trimming stripped 2 bases from V and 9 bases from J, with 11 bases between. The CDR3 nucleotides are TGTGCCTGGAGTCCCACCGATGGCATTCAGTACTTC. It specifies CAWSPTDGIQYF.

The gene calls are TRBV19 and TRBJ1-1; no clear D. Trimming pared 5 bases from V and 5 bases from J, leaving 21 bases between. The V gene's germline CDR1 is LNHDA and CDR2 SQIVND (reference sequence). The CDR3 is 16 residues long. CDR3 sequence (DNA): TGTGCCAGTAGTCCCCTGTTCGAACCTAGTGGGACTGAAGCTTTCTTT. Translating gives CASSPLFEPSGTEAFF.

This chain joins TRBV14 and TRBJ2-1; 8 bases fit TRBD2. The V segment lost 2 bases and the J segment 5 bases; nucleotides outside the gene matches: 5. Germline values: CDR1 SGHDN, CDR2 FVKESK. The CDR3 is made up of 15 amino acids. CDR3 in DNA: TGTGCCAGCAGCCAACGGGGGGGGCGAAACAATGAGCAGTTCTTC. It encodes CASSQRGGRNNEQFF.

The chain is built from TRBV2 and TRBJ1-3; D may be TRBD1 (5 bases). V was pared by 8 bases and J by 2 bases, with 13 bases between. This CDR3 region has 14 residues. The germline V gene encodes CDR1 SNHLY and CDR2 FYNNEI. The CDR3 reads CASFGGATGNTIYF. DNA of the CDR3: TGTGCCAGCTTTGGAGGGGCCACTGGAAACACCATATATTTT.

The gene calls are TRBV15 and TRBJ2-1, with a possible D match to TRBD2 (5 bases). The length of the CDR3 is 16 residues. Per the germline V gene, CDR1 is LNHNV and CDR2 is YYDKDF (reference sequence). V dropped 1 base and J dropped 0 bases, with 10 bases sitting between them. Here the CDR3 reads CATSRVVGSSYNEQFF. The DNA of the CDR3 is TGTGCCACCAGCAGAGTGGTGGGGAGCTCCTACAATGAGCAGTTCTTC.

The chain combines TRBV7-9 with TRBJ1-2; 10 nucleotides agree with TRBD1. This CDR3 region has 14 residues. Germline V gene lookup returns CDR1 SEHNR and CDR2 FQNEAQ (reference sequence). Unmatched junction bases numbered 1, after V lost 1 base and J lost 5 bases. The CDR3 DNA sequence: TGTGCCAGCAGCTTAGGACAGGGGGCATATGGCTACACCTTC. Its translation is CASSLGQGAYGYTF.

The chain employs TRBV2 and TRBJ1-4; TRBD1 might be the D (6 bases). The V and J ends lost 7 bases and 8 bases respectively, with 17 bases between them. CDR3 length equals 14 residues. CDR1 is SNHLY, CDR2 FYNNEI, per germline. This chain's CDR3 is CASKHQGREEKLFF. Written as DNA, the CDR3 is TGTGCCAGCAAGCATCAGGGGAGGGAAGAAAAACTGTTTTTT.

The table lists this clone with a count of one. The rearrangement uses TRBV6-5 and TRBJ1-4; 7 bases line up with TRBD1. V shed 7 bases, J shed 0 bases, and the junction held 5 bases outside the gene matches. Germline V gene sequence: CDR1 MNHEY, CDR2 SVGAGI. The CDR3 spans 15 residues. The CDR3 DNA reads as TGTGCCAGCACCCTGCAGGGGGCAACTAATGAAAAACTGTTTTTT. This encodes CASTLQGATNEKLFF.